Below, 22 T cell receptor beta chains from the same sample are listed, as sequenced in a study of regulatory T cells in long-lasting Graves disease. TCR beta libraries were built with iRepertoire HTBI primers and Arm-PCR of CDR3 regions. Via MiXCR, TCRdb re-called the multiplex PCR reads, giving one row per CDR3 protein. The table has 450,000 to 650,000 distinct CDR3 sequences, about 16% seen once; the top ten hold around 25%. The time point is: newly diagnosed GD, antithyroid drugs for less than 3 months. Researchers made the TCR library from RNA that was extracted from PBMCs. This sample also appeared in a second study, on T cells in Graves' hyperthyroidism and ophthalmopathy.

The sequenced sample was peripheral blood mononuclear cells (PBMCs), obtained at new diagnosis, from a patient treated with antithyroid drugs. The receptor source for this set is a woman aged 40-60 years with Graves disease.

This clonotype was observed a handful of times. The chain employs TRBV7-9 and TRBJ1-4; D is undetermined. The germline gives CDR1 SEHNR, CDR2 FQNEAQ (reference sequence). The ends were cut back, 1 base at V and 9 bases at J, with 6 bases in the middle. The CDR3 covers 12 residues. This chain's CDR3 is CASSLVPQKLFF. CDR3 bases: TGTGCCAGCAGCTTAGTGCCACAAAAACTGTTTTTT.

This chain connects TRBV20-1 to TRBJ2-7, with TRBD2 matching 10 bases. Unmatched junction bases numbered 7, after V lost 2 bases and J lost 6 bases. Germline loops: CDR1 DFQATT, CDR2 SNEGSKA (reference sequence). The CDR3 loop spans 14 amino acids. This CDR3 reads CSARTGTSAREQYF. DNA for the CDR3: TGCAGTGCTAGAACCGGGACTAGCGCCCGCGAGCAGTACTTC.

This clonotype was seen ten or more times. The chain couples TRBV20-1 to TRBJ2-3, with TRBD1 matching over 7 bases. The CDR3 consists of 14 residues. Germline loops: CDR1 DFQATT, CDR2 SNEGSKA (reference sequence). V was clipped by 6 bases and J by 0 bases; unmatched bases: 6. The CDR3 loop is CSAHRGPSTDTQYF. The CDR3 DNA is TGCAGTGCCCACAGGGGCCCGAGCACAGATACGCAGTATTTT.

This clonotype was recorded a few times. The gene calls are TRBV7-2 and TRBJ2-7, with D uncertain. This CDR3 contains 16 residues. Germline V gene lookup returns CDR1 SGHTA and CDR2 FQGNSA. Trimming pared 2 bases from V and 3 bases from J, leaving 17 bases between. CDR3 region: CASSLFTKQRDYEQYF. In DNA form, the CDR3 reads TGTGCCAGCAGCTTATTTACGAAACAGAGAGACTACGAGCAGTACTTC.

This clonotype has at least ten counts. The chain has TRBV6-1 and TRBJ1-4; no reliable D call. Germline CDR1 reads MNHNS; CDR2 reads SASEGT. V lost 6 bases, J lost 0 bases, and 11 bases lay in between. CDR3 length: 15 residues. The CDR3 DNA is TGTGCCAGCAGACTATTCCTCGCAACTAATGAAAAACTGTTTTTT. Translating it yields CASRLFLATNEKLFF.

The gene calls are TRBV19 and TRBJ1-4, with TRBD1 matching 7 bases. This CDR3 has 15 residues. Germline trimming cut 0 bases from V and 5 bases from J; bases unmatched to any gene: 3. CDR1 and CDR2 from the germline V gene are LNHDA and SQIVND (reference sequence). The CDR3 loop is CASSIERQGNEKLFF. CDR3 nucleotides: TGTGCCAGTAGTATAGAGAGACAGGGAAATGAAAAACTGTTTTTT.

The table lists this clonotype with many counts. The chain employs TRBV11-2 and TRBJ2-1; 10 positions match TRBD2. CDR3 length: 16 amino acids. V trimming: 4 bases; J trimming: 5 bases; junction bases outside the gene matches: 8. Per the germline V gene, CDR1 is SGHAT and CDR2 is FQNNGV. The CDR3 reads CASSSPSGGGNNEQFF. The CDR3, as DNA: TGTGCCAGCAGCTCCCCAAGCGGGGGGGGGAACAATGAGCAGTTCTTC.

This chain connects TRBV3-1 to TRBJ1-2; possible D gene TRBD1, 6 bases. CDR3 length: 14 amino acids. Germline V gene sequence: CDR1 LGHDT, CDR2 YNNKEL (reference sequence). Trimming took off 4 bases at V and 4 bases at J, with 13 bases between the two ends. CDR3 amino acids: CASSRGGQGYGYTF. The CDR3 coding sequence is TGTGCCAGCAGCCGAGGGGGACAAGGCTATGGCTACACCTTC.

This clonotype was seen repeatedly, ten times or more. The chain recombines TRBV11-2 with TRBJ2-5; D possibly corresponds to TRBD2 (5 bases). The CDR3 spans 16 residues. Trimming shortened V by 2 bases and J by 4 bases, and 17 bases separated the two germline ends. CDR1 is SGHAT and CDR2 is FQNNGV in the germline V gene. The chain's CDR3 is CASSLRVAQEGETQYF. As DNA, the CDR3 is TGTGCCAGCAGCTTAAGGGTAGCGCAAGAGGGAGAGACCCAGTACTTC.

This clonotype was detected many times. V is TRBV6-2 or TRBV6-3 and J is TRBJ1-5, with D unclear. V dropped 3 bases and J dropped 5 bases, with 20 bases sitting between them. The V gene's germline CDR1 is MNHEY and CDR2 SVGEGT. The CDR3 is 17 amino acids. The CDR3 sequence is CASSYGLAPGKDQPQHF. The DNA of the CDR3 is TGTGCCAGCAGTTATGGATTGGCCCCCGGAAAGGATCAGCCCCAGCATTTT.

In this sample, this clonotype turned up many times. CDR3 residues: CSVELQAGQRYTF. In DNA, the CDR3 is TGCAGCGTTGAATTGCAGGCTGGGCAACGCTACACCTTC. The chain recombines TRBV29-1 with TRBJ1-2; D remains ambiguous. The V end lost 2 bases, the J end lost 9 bases, and 16 bases lay between the germline ends. CDR1 and CDR2 from the germline V gene are SQVTM and ANQGSEA. The CDR3 spans 13 residues.

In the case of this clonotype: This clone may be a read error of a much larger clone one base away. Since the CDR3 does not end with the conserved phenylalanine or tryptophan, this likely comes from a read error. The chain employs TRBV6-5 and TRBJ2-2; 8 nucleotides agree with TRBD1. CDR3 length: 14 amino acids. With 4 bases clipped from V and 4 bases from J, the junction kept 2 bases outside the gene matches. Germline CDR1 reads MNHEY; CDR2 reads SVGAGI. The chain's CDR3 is CASSSDRGTGELFS. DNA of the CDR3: TGTGCCAGCAGTTCCGACAGGGGCACCGGGGAGCTGTTTTCT.

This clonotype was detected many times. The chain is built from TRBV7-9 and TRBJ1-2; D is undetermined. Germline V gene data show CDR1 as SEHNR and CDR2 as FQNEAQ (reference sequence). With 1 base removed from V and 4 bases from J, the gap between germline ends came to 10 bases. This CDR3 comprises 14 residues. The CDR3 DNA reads TGTGCCAGCAGCTTAGAAGTGCAGGCCTATGGCTACACCTTC. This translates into CASSLEVQAYGYTF.

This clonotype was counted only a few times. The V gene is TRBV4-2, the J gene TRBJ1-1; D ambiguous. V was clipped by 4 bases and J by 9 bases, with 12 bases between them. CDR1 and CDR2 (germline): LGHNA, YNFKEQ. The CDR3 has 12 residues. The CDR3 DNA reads TGTGCCAGCAGCCCCGGACCGGAAAAAGCTTTCTTT. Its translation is CASSPGPEKAFF.

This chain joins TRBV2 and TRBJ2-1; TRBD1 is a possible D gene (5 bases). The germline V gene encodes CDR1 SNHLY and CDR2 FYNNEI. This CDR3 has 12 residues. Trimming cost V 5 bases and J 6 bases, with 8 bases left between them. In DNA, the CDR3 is TGTGCCAGCAGTTGGACAAGCAATGAGCAGTTCTTC. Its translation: CASSWTSNEQFF.

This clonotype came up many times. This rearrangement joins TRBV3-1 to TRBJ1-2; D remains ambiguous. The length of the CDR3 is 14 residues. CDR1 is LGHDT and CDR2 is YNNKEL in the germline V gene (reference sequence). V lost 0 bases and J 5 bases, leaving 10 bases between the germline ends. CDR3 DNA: TGTGCCAGCAGCCAAGATGTGGCGGGATATGGCTACACCTTC. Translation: CASSQDVAGYGYTF.

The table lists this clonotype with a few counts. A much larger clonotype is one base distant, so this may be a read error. For the CDR3, the DNA is TGTGCTGTCGGCGGGCCCAGCACAGATACGCAGTATTTT. It specifies CAVGGPSTDTQYF. The chain combines TRBV30 with TRBJ2-3; a possible D gene is TRBD2 (5 bases). Germline V lookup: CDR1 GTSNPN, CDR2 SVGIG (reference sequence). CDR3 length: 13 amino acids.

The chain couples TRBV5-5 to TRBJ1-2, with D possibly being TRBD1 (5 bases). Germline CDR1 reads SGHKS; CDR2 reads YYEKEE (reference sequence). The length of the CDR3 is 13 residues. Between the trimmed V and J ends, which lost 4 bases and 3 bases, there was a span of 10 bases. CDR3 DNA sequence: TGTGCCAGCAGCCCGGACATACACTATGGCTACACCTTC. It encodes CASSPDIHYGYTF.

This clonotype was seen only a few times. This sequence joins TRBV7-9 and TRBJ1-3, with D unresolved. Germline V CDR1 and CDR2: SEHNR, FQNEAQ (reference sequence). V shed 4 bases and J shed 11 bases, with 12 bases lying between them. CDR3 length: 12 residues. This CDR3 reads CASSSSSEAIYF. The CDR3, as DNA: TGTGCCAGCAGCTCCTCCTCGGAGGCCATATATTTT.

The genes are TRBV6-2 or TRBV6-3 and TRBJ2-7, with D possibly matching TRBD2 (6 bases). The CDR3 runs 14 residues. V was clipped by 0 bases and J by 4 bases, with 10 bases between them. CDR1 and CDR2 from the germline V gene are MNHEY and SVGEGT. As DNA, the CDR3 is TGTGCCAGCAGTTACTCGGCAGGGAGGTACGAGCAGTACTTC. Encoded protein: CASSYSAGRYEQYF.

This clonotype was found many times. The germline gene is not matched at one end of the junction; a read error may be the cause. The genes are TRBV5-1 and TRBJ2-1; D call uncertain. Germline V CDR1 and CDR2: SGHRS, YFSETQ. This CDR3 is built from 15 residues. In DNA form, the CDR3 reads TGTGCCAGCAGCTTACAGCTTTCCTCCTACAATGAGCAGTTCTTC. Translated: CASSLQLSSYNEQFF.

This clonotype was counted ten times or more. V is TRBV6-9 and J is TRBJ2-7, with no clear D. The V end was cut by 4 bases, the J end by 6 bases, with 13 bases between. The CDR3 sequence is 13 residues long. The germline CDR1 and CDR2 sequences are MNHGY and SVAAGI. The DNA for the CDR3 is TGTGCCAGCAGTTCTCTTTTGACGGGCGAGCAGTACTTC. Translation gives CASSSLLTGEQYF.